This T cell receptor beta chain was profiled in a study of identical twins. This clonotype occurred a few times. Its antigen is still unknown. From the 5' RACE reads, TCRdb called clonotypes with MiXCR, one entry per CDR3 protein. The sample holds approximately 1.8 million distinct CDR3 sequences, around 29% seen once. V dropped 2 bases and J dropped 6 bases, with 13 bases sitting between them. In germline, CDR1 is SQVTM, CDR2 ANQGSEA. This CDR3 contains 13 residues. The study's findings and limits: The more abundant beta clonotypes in cord blood had fewer insertions, and memory repertoires did not show this. In monozygotic twins, models underestimated the sharing of out-of-frame TCR alpha.

Sequencing input: cord blood. The receptor was derived from a newborn girl in good health. The chain links TRBV29-1 to TRBJ1-2; weak D call: TRBD1 (5 bases). The chain's CDR3 is CSVEWGEVDGYTF. CDR3 sequence (DNA): TGCAGCGTTGAATGGGGGGAAGTGGATGGCTACACCTTC.